This T cell receptor (beta chain) was found in a study of T cell changes during pregnancy in multiple sclerosis. Germline V gene lookup returns CDR1 MNHEY and CDR2 SMNVEV (reference sequence). V trimming: 6 bases; J trimming: 4 bases; junction bases outside the gene matches: 4. The CDR3 is 13 residues long. The method was immunoSEQ multiplex PCR; TCRdb's version includes in-frame clones alone and lacks a portion of them. The sample shows 65,000 to 80,000 clones, over 75% of them seen only once. The sample consisted of peripheral blood, taken in the third trimester of pregnancy. This chain connects TRBV27 to TRBJ1-2; 8 bases match TRBD1. This receptor was identified in a female donor with multiple sclerosis, enrolled in a pregnancy study. The CDR3 is CASRGTGPYGYTF. CDR3 in DNA: TGTGCCAGCAGAGGGACAGGCCCCTATGGCTACACCTTC.